This T cell receptor (beta chain) was sequenced during a study of T cells in Graves' hyperthyroidism and ophthalmopathy. CDR1 is MNHEY and CDR2 is SVGEGT in the germline V gene. V lost 6 bases to trimming and J lost 0 bases, with 15 bases between them. The CDR3 covers 16 residues. Study-level findings and limits: Model-based prediction identified ophthalmopathy a median around 6.5 months prior to its onset.

This clonotype was counted at least ten times. Its antigen is not known. TCR beta CDR3 regions were amplified from RNA. The TCR CDR3 first-round RT-PCR relied on the HTBI primer set. TCRdb called the multiplex PCR reads again in MiXCR, with one record for every CDR3 protein. The sample lists about 520,000 distinct CDR3 sequences; around a quarter were seen once. V and J are TRBV6-2 or TRBV6-3 and TRBJ1-5, with D maybe TRBD1 (5 bases). The origin of this receptor is a woman younger than 45 with Graves' ophthalmopathy. Sample: blood. CDR3 in amino acids: CASRERDGGSNQPQHF. The CDR3 nucleotides read TGTGCCAGCAGAGAAAGGGACGGGGGTAGCAATCAGCCCCAGCATTTT.